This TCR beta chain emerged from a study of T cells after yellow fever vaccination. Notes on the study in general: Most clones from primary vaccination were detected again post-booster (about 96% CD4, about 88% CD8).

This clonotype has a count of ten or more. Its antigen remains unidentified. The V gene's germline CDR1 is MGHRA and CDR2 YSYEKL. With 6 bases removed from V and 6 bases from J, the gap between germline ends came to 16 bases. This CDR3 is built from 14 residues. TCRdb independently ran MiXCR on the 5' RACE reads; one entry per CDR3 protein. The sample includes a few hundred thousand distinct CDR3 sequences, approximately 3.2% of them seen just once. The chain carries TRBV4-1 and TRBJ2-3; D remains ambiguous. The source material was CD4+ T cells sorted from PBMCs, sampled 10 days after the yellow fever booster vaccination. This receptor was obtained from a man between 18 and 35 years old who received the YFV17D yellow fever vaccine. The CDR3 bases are TGCGCCAGCAGTCGTCCCGAACGATTGGATACGCAGTATTTT. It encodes CASSRPERLDTQYF.